This TCR beta chain was identified during a study of T cell repertoires in cytomegalovirus infection. MiXCR was run by TCRdb on the reads, yielding one entry per CDR3 protein. Here the sample spans 550,000 to 700,000 distinct CDR3 sequences, just under 40% being singletons. As regards this clonotype: Its antigen is as yet unknown.

Germline V gives CDR1 SEHNR, CDR2 FQNEAQ (reference sequence). V lost 5 bases, J lost 6 bases, and 6 bases stayed unmatched. CDR3 size: 14 residues. This clonotype was sampled from a human donor in good health (CMV status not recorded). Some clones in this sample may be carry-over from other donors' samples. The chain is built from TRBV7-9 and TRBJ2-1, with 8 nucleotides matching TRBD2. Sequenced here: cultured PBMCs, sampled from culture after CMV antigen stimulation. The CDR3 here is CASSEGLAINEQFF. DNA for the CDR3: TGTGCCAGCAGCGAAGGACTAGCCATCAATGAGCAGTTCTTC.